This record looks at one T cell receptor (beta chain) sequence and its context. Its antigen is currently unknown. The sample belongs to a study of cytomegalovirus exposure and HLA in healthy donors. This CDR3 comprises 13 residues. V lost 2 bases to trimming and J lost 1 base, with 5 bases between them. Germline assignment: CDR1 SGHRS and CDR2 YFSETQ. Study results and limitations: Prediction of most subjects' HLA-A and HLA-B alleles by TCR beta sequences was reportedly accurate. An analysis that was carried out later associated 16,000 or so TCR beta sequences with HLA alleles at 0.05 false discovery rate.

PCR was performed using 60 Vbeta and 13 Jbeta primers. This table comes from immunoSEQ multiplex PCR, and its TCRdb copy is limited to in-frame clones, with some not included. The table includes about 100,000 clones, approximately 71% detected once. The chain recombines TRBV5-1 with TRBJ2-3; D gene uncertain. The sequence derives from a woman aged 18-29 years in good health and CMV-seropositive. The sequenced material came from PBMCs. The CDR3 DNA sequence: TGCGCCAGCAGCTTCCAGGGCACAGATACGCAGTATTTT. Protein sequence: CASSFQGTDTQYF.